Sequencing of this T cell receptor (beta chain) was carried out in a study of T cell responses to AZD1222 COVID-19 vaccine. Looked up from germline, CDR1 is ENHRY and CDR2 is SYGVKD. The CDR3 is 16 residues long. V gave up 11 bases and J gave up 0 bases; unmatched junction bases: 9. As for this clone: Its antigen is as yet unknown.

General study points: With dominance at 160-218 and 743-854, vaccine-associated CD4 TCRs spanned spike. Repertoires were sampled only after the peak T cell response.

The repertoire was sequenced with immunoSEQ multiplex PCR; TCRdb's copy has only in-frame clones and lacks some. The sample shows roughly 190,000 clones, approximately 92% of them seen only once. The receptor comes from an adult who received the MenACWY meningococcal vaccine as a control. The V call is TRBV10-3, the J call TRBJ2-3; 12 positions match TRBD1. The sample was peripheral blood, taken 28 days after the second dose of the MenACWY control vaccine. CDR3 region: CAVSGTGGPSTDTQYF. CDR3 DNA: TGTGCCGTATCCGGGACAGGGGGCCCTAGCACAGATACGCAGTATTTT.